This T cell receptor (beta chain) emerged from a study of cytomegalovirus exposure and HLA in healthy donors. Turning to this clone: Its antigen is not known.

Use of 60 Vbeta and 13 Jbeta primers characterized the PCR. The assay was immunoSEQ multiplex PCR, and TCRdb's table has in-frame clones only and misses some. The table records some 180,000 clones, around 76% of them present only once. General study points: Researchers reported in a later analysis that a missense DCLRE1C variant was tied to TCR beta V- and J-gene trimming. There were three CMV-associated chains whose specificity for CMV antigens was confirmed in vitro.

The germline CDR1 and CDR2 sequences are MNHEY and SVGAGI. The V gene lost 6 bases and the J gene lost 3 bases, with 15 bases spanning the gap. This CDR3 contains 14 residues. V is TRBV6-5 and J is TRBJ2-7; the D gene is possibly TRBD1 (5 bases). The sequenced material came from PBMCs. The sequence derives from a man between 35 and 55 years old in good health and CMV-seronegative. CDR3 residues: CASRNPGYNYEQYF. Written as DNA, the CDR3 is TGTGCCAGCAGAAACCCAGGGTACAACTACGAGCAGTACTTC.